Presented here are 7 T cell receptor beta chains from one specimen sequenced in a study of a mutant IDH1 vaccine in newly diagnosed glioma. For these receptors, no antigen is known. Sequencing was performed with immunoSEQ multiplex PCR; in TCRdb, only in-frame clones are kept and a portion is missing. The data show roughly 32,000 clones, with roughly 79% seen just once and roughly 9.3% held by the top ten. Time point here: week 35, safety follow-up. Topical imiquimod was applied with each vaccine dose, which held 300 ug of mutant IDH1 20-mer peptide. Specimen: PBMCs, collected from a glioma patient whose treatment included an IDH1 peptide vaccine. The receptors shown here come from a woman younger than 45 with glioma. Some clones in this sample may be carry-over from other donors' samples.

The chain is built from TRBV28 and TRBJ2-3; 14 bases are a match to TRBD2. The V gene's germline CDR1 is MDHEN and CDR2 SYDVKM. V gave up 7 bases and J gave up 6 bases; unmatched junction bases: 9. This CDR3 has 16 residues. The chain's CDR3 is CASTTGLAGAADTQYF. CDR3 DNA sequence: TGTGCCAGCACCACGGGACTAGCGGGGGCCGCGGATACGCAGTATTTT.

The gene calls are TRBV6-1 and TRBJ1-2; TRBD1 matches at 7 bases. This CDR3 is built from 15 residues. CDR1 and CDR2 from the germline V gene are MNHNS and SASEGT. With V trimmed by 5 bases and J by 8 bases, 14 bases remained unmatched. The chain's CDR3 is CASSTQTGNPYGYTF. The CDR3 bases are TGTGCCAGCAGTACCCAGACAGGGAATCCCTACGGCTACACCTTC.

This clone has a handful of counts. The V and J genes are TRBV18 and TRBJ1-3, with D hard to call. The germline V and J ends were trimmed by 4 bases and 0 bases, with 10 bases remaining between them. Germline assignment: CDR1 KGHSH and CDR2 LQKENI. CDR3 length: 15 amino acids. Written as DNA, the CDR3 is TGTGCCAGCTCACGAGACGGGGTCTCTGGAAACACCATATATTTT. Encoded protein: CASSRDGVSGNTIYF.

This chain links TRBV12-5 with TRBJ1-1, with unresolved D. Per germline, CDR1 LGHNT and CDR2 FRNRAP. This CDR3 has 16 amino acids. The V end was cut by 9 bases, the J end by 0 bases, with 20 bases between. CDR3 protein: CASAPDDLMMNTEAFF. In nucleotides, the CDR3 is TGTGCTAGCGCTCCCGATGATCTTATGATGAACACTGAAGCTTTCTTT.

This clone was counted once. This chain joins TRBV6-6 and TRBJ1-1; the D is unclear. V dropped 2 bases and J dropped 3 bases, with 4 bases sitting between them. Per the germline V gene, CDR1 is MNHNY and CDR2 is SVGAGI (reference sequence). CDR3 length: 12 residues. CDR3 region: CASSYTDTEAFF. CDR3 DNA: TGTGCCAGCAGTTACACGGACACTGAAGCTTTCTTT.

The rearrangement links TRBV18 to TRBJ2-3; a weak D match, TRBD1 (7 bases). Germline lookup yields CDR1 KGHSH and CDR2 LQKENI. Trimming took off 2 bases at V and 4 bases at J, with 13 bases between the two ends. The CDR3 consists of 15 residues. The CDR3 protein is CASSPRQGGSDTQYF. CDR3 sequence (DNA): TGTGCCAGCTCACCAAGGCAGGGGGGCTCAGATACGCAGTATTTT.

This chain uses TRBV5-1 with TRBJ2-5, with a possible D match to TRBD2 (7 bases). Germline values: CDR1 SGHRS, CDR2 YFSETQ. Trimming left V 7 bases short and J 2 bases short, with 12 bases between. The CDR3 length is 13 residues. The CDR3 DNA is TGCGCCAGCGGGAGGGGGGGGCAAGAGACCCAGTACTTC. It is translated as CASGRGGQETQYF.